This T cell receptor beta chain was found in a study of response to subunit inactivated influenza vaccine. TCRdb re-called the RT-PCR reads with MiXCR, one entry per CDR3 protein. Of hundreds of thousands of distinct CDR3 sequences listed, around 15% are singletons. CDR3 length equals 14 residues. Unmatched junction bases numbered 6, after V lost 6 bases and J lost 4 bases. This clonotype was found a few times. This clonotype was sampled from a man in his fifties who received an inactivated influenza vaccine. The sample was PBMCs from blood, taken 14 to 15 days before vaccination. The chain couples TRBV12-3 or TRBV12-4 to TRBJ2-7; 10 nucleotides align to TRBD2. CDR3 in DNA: TGTGCCAGCAGCCGAGCGGGGGGGCAATACGAGCAGTACTTC. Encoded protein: CASSRAGGQYEQYF.